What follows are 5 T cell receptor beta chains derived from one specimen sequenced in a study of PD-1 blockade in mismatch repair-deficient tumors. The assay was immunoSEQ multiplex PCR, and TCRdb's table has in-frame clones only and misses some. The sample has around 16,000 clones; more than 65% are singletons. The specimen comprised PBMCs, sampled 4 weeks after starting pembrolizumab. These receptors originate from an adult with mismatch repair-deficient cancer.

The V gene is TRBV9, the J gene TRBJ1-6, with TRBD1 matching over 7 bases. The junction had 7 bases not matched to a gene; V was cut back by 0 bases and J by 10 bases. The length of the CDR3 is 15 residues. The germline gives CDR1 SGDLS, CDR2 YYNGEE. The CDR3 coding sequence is TGTGCCAGCAGCGTAGAGGGGGCGGGCGGGTCACCCCTCCACTTT. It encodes CASSVEGAGGSPLHF.

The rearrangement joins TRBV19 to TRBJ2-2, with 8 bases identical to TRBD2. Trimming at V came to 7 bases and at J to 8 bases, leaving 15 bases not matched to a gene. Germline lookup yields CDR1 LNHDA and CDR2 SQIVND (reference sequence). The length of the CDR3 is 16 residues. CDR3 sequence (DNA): TGTGCCAGTACCCTGGTTCCGGCGGGAGGAGCGGGGGAGCTGTTTTTT. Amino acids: CASTLVPAGGAGELFF.

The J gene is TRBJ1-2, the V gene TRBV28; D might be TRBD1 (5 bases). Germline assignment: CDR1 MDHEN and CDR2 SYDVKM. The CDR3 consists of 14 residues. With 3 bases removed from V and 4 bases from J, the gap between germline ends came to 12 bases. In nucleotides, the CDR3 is TGTGCCAGCAGTTTGCAGGGCGACGGCTATGGCTACACCTTC. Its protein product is CASSLQGDGYGYTF.

CDR3: CASSQDLVREFAGHTDTQYF. The CDR3 DNA reads TGTGCCAGCAGCCAAGATTTGGTGCGGGAGTTTGCAGGCCACACAGATACGCAGTATTTT. The chain recombines TRBV4-2 with TRBJ2-3, with 7 bases lining up with TRBD2. The ends lost 0 bases at V and 2 bases at J; junction bases unmatched: 17. This CDR3 has 20 amino acids. Germline CDR1 and CDR2: LGHNA and YNFKEQ.

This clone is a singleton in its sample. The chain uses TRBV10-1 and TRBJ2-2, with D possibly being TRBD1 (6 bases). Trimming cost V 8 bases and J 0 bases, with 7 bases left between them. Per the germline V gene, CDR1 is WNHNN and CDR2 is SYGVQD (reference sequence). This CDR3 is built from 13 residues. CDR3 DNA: TGCGCCAGCGGGGACACGAACACCGGGGAGCTGTTTTTT. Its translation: CASGDTNTGELFF.